This TCR beta chain was sequenced in a study of blood T cell repertoires in COVID-19. This clone was detected once. V lost 5 bases, J lost 6 bases, and 18 bases lay in between. CDR3 size: 15 residues. Germline CDR1 SGHVT, CDR2 SQSDAQ. As originally analysed: Researchers report that nucleated cell counts were estimated from reference gene primer amplification. Using immunoSEQ multiplex PCR, the repertoire was profiled, and TCRdb retains in-frame clones only, with some absent. Clone size and V and J calls were adopted from that table, with D and trimming inferred from the DNA. Of hundreds of thousands of clones detected, roughly nine tenths appear once; the ten largest clones hold 0.55% to 0.75%.

The rearrangement joins TRBV7-4 to TRBJ2-3, with a tentative D call TRBD2 (6 bases). The specimen sequenced was peripheral blood. The source is a man aged 35 to 55 with acute or convalescent COVID-19. The DNA for the CDR3 is TGTGCCAGCAGCCTCCTTTGCGGGAAAAGTGATACGCAGTATTTT. Protein: CASSLLCGKSDTQYF.